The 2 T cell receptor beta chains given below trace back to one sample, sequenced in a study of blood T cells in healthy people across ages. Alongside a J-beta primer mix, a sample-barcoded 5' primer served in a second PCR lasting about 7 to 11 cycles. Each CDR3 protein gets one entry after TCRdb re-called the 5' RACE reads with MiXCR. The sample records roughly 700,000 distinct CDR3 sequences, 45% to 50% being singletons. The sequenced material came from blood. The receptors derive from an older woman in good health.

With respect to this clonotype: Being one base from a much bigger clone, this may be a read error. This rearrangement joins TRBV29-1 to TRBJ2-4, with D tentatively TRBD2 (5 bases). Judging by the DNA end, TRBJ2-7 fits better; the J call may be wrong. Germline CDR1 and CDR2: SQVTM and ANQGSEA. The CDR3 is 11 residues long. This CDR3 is CSAAGLYEQYF. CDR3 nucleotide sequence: TGCAGCGCTGCGGGTCTCTACGAGCAGTACTTC.

CDR3 in amino acids: CATSFLTEAFF. The CDR3 region has the DNA TGTGCCACTAGTTTTCTCACTGAAGCTTTCTTT. This rearrangement joins TRBV6-1 to TRBJ1-1; D is unresolved. CDR1 and CDR2 (germline): MNHNS, SASEGT. The V end was cut by 10 bases, the J end by 4 bases, with 10 bases between. This CDR3 is built from 11 residues.